Listed here are 10 T cell receptor beta chains from one sample, sequenced in a study of T cell responses to AZD1222 COVID-19 vaccine. Data came from immunoSEQ multiplex PCR; TCRdb stores just in-frame clones and leaves some out. This sample has about 86,000 clones, with approximately 90% found just once. Sequenced material: peripheral blood, taken 28 days after the second AZD1222 dose. These receptors were taken from an adult who received the AZD1222 COVID-19 vaccine.

The chain carries TRBV3-1 (or the pseudogene TRBV3-2) and TRBJ2-4, with unresolved D. The CDR3 extends over 17 amino acids. Germline CDR1 and CDR2: LGHDT and YNNKEL (reference sequence). Trimming removed 5 bases at V and 4 bases at J, with 21 bases between. CDR3 region: CASSLGRPICKKNIQYF. As DNA, the CDR3 is TGTGCCAGCAGCTTGGGTCGTCCCATTTGCAAGAAAAACATTCAGTACTTC.

The chain couples TRBV6-1 to TRBJ1-1; D unclear. Germline-derived CDR1 and CDR2 are MNHNS and SASEGT. Trimming removed 3 bases at V and 0 bases at J, with 11 bases between. The CDR3 totals 15 residues. CDR3 region: CASSDLGRMNTEAFF. In nucleotides, the CDR3 is TGTGCCAGCAGTGACCTCGGACGGATGAACACTGAAGCTTTCTTT.

V and J are TRBV25-1 and TRBJ2-7; D is unresolved. Germline V CDR1 and CDR2: MGHDK, SYGVNS. V was cut by 0 bases and J by 6 bases, with 9 bases left in between. The CDR3 spans 13 residues. CDR3 protein: CASSEYGVTEQYF. The CDR3 DNA reads as TGTGCCAGCAGTGAATATGGGGTGACCGAGCAGTACTTC.

CDR3: CASSFPAETYEQYF. The CDR3 region has the DNA TGTGCCAGCAGCTTCCCGGCGGAGACCTACGAGCAGTACTTC. This sequence joins TRBV5-6 and TRBJ2-7; no clear D gene. The CDR3 sequence is 14 residues long. CDR1 SGHDT and CDR2 YYEEEE come from the germline V gene. Trimming took 2 bases from V and 2 from J, leaving 11 bases between them. The whole variable domain, filled in from reference TRBV5-6 and TRBJ2-7, reads DAGVTQSPTHLIKTRGQQVTLRCSPKSGHDTVSWYQQALGQGPQFIFQYYEEEERQRGNFPDRFSGHQFPNYSSELNVNALLLGDSALYLCASSFPAETYEQYFGPGTRLTVT.

This clone occurred once. The CDR3 here is CSANSNGGYTF. The CDR3 region has the DNA TGCAGTGCTAATTCAAACGGTGGCTACACCTTC. The rearrangement uses TRBV20-1 and TRBJ1-2; D is undetermined. The germline gives CDR1 DFQATT, CDR2 SNEGSKA (reference sequence). V lost 4 bases to trimming and J lost 7 bases, with 10 bases between them. This CDR3 comprises 11 residues.

J is TRBJ1-3 and V is TRBV30; possibly TRBD1 for D (6 bases). In germline, CDR1 is GTSNPN, CDR2 SVGIG (reference sequence). This CDR3 spans 14 amino acids. Between the trimmed V and J ends, which lost 8 bases and 0 bases, there was a span of 14 bases. CDR3 nucleotide sequence: TGTGCCGGGGGAACGGACAGCTCTGGAAACACCATATATTTT. Translating gives CAGGTDSSGNTIYF.

This clone was seen a few times. The chain is built from TRBV20-1 and TRBJ2-1, with 7 bases aligning to TRBD2. Trimming took 5 bases from V and 8 from J; bases not matched to a gene: 3. The CDR3 length is 11 residues. Germline assignment: CDR1 DFQATT and CDR2 SNEGSKA (reference sequence). DNA of the CDR3: TGCAGTGCTCATAGCGGGTATGAGCAGTTCTTC. Amino acid sequence: CSAHSGYEQFF.

The V call is TRBV18, the J call TRBJ1-2; D may be TRBD1 (5 bases). Germline CDR1 reads KGHSH; CDR2 reads LQKENI. Trimming left V 3 bases short and J 6 bases short, with 11 bases between. The CDR3 is 13 residues long. The CDR3 is CASSPQGTNGYTF. CDR3 in DNA: TGTGCCAGCTCACCGCAGGGAACGAATGGCTACACCTTC.

The chain links TRBV5-4 to TRBJ2-2; D not certain. This CDR3 has 12 residues. The V and J ends lost 0 bases and 3 bases respectively, with 0 bases between them. The germline V gene has CDR1 SGHNT and CDR2 YYREEE (reference sequence). The CDR3 region has the DNA TGTGCCAGCAGCTTGGACACCGGGGAGCTGTTTTTT. Its protein is CASSLDTGELFF.

The chain carries TRBV27 and TRBJ1-2, with unresolved D. The CDR3 sequence is 14 residues long. The V gene's germline CDR1 is MNHEY and CDR2 SMNVEV (reference sequence). The V end was cut by 1 base, the J end by 4 bases, with 10 bases between. This CDR3 is CASSLFPSRYGYTF. The CDR3 nucleotides read TGTGCCAGCAGTTTATTTCCGTCACGCTATGGCTACACCTTC.